This TCR beta chain was retrieved from a study of technical replicates of blood from four donors. This CDR3 comprises 19 residues. The V and J ends lost 1 base and 6 bases, in that order; junction bases with no gene match: 9. Germline V gene sequence: CDR1 MNHNS, CDR2 SASEGT. The table came from immunoSEQ multiplex PCR; TCRdb's copy has only in-frame clones and leaves some out. The sample shows more than 65,000 clones, 91% of them seen only once. This sequence originates from a human donor in good health. Some clones in this sample may be carry-over from other donors' samples. The chain is built from TRBV6-1 and TRBJ2-2, with 15 bases identical to TRBD2. The specimen was T cells isolated from PBMCs. CDR3 nucleotide sequence: TGTGCCAGCAGTGAAGGGTTGGGACTAGCGGGAGGAGGGCCCGGGGAGCTGTTTTTT. Encoded protein: CASSEGLGLAGGGPGELFF.